The entry below gives a single T cell receptor (beta chain) sequence along with its context. The target antigen is unknown. The junction shows a germline mismatch at one end, possibly a read error. Treg sorting used a CD4+CD25+CD127-/low gate. Study-level results: Tumor memory CD4+ T cell TCR gene usage was found to cluster with blood and lymph node memory CD4+ cells and with lymph node naive CD4+ cells. The larger-cohort validation was restricted to a single TCR beta V-J rearrangement rather than whole repertoires.

Full-length variable regions came from constant-region reverse primers plus semi-nested Nested Universal Primer A PCR. TCRdb reprocessed the 5' RACE reads with MiXCR, giving one entry per CDR3 protein. In the table there are approximately 40,000 distinct CDR3 sequences, approximately 22% of which are singletons. Per the germline V gene, CDR1 is SGHRS and CDR2 is YFSETQ. The CDR3 extends over 16 amino acids. Sequenced: Tregs sorted from blood. The receptor was derived from a female donor with breast cancer. The V call is TRBV5-1, the J call TRBJ2-7; D may be TRBD1 or TRBD2 (5 bases each). CDR3 nucleotide sequence: TGCGTCAGCAGCTTGGGTAGACAGACCCCAGGAGGCGAGCAGTACTTC. It translates to CVSSLGRQTPGGEQYF. Filled out from reference TRBV5-1 and TRBJ2-7, the complete variable domain reads KAGVTQTPRYLIKTRGQQVTLSCSPISGHRSVSWYQQTPGQGLQFLFEYFSETQRNKGNFPGRFSGRQFSNSRSEMNVSTLELGDSALYLCVSSLGRQTPGGEQYFGPGTRLTVT.